Listed below are T cell receptor beta chains from one sample, sequenced in a study of T cells after yellow fever vaccination. TCRdb reprocessed the 5' RACE reads via MiXCR and lists one record per CDR3 protein. The table records about 53,000 distinct CDR3 sequences, more than 5.5% of them present only once. Sequenced here: CD8+ T cells sorted from PBMCs, sampled on the day of the first yellow fever vaccination. These receptors were collected from a man aged 18 to 29 who received the YFV17D yellow fever vaccine. CDR3s include the opening cysteine and the closing phenylalanine or tryptophan. The D gene is left open where the match is weak. Clone size, where shown, is once, few, many, or a class for clones that have expanded.

V: TRBV12-3/TRBV12-4; D: -; size: -; length: 14; J: TRBJ2-3; DNA: TGTGCCAGCTGTCCCTGGCACAGGACAGATACGCAGTATTTT; CDR3: CASCPWHRTDTQYF
V: TRBV11-2; D: -; size: many; length: 13; J: TRBJ2-5; DNA: TGTGCCAGCAGCTTAGAGGCCAGAGAGACCCAGTACTTC; CDR3: CASSLEARETQYF
V: TRBV5-1; D: -; size: -; length: 15; J: TRBJ2-3; DNA: TGCGCCAGCAGCGAGGGACAATTAAGCACAGATACGCAGTATTTT; CDR3: CASSEGQLSTDTQYF
V: TRBV6-5; D: -; size: -; length: 14; J: TRBJ1-5; DNA: TGTGCCAGCAGTTACTCGGGGGTGGATCAGCCCCAGCATTTT; CDR3: CASSYSGVDQPQHF
V: TRBV20-1; D: TRBD2; size: -; length: 13; J: TRBJ2-7; DNA: TGCAGTGCCCCCGGGACTAGTCTCCACGAGCAGTACTTC; CDR3: CSAPGTSLHEQYF
V: TRBV19; D: -; size: -; length: 16; J: TRBJ2-2; DNA: TGTGCCAGTAGTATCGATAGTAGCGGGAACACCGGGGAGCTGTTTTTT; CDR3: CASSIDSSGNTGELFF
V: TRBV15; D: -; size: many; length: 13; J: TRBJ2-3; DNA: TGTGCCATGGTAGGGGACGCCACAGATACGCAGTATTTT; CDR3: CAMVGDATDTQYF
V: TRBV29-1; D: TRBD2; size: few; length: 16; J: TRBJ2-3; DNA: TGCAGCGTTGAAATGGGGTCTAGCGGGGACACAGATACGCAGTATTTT; CDR3: CSVEMGSSGDTDTQYF
V: TRBV7-9; D: -; size: few; length: 14; J: TRBJ2-2; DNA: TGTGCCAGCAGCCACGAATGGGAGGCCGGGGAGCTGTTTTTT; CDR3: CASSHEWEAGELFF
V: TRBV5-5; D: TRBD1; size: many; length: 15; J: TRBJ1-5; DNA: TGTGCCAGCAGCTTGAGGGGACAGTTCAATCAGCCCCAGCATTTT; CDR3: CASSLRGQFNQPQHF
V: TRBV15; D: -; size: few; length: 15; J: TRBJ2-1; DNA: TGTGCCACCAGCAGAGGGACAGACGTCTACAATGAGCAGTTCTTC; CDR3: CATSRGTDVYNEQFF
V: TRBV2; D: -; size: many; length: 14; J: TRBJ1-5; DNA: TGTGCCAGCAGTGAGTTTCACGGGAATCAGCCCCAGCATTTT; CDR3: CASSEFHGNQPQHF
V: TRBV3-1; D: TRBD2; size: few; length: 19; J: TRBJ2-2; DNA: TGTGCCAGCAGCCAAGTCGGGGGGACTAGCGGGGGAGGAACCGGGGAGCTGTTTTTT; CDR3: CASSQVGGTSGGGTGELFF
V: TRBV11-2; D: -; size: many; length: 15; J: TRBJ2-4; DNA: TGTGCCAGCAGCTTATCCCTGGGGGACAAAAACATTCAGTACTTC; CDR3: CASSLSLGDKNIQYF
V: TRBV20-1; D: -; size: -; length: 14; J: TRBJ2-2; DNA: TGCAGCGCGTTAGGGGGTTCGAACACCGGGGAGCTGTTTTTT; CDR3: CSALGGSNTGELFF